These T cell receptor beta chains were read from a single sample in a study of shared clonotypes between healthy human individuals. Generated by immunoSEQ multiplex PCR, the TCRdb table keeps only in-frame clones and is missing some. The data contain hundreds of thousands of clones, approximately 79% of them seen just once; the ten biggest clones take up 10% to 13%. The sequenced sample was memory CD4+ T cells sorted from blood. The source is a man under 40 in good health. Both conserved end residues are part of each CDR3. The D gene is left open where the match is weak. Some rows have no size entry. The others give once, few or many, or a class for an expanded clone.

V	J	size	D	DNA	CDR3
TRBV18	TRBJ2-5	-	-	TGTGCCAGCACACCCGGGTTACAAGAGACCCAGTACTTC	CASTPGLQETQYF
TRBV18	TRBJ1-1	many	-	TGTGCCAGTCGCATGGTAAACACTGAAGCTTTCTTT	CASRMVNTEAFF
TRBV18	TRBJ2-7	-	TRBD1	TGTGCCAGCTCATCCGGACAGGGGGGAACGGGGGAGCAGTACTTC	CASSSGQGGTGEQYF
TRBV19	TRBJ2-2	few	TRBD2	TGTGCCAGTACCCCGGGACTAGCGGGAACGAACACCGGGGAGCTGTTTTTT	CASTPGLAGTNTGELFF
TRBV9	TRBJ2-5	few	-	TGTGCCAGCAGCCGGGGTTGGAAGGCCCGTCAAGAGACCCAGTACTTC	CASSRGWKARQETQYF
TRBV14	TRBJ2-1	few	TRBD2	TGTGCCAGCAGCCACGGACTAGCGGGAAACAATGAGCAGTTCTTC	CASSHGLAGNNEQFF
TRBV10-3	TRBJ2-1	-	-	TGTGCCATCCTGAACATAGTGGGTAGTGAGCAGTTCTTC	CAILNIVGSEQFF
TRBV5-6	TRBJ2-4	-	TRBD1	TGTGCCAGCAGCTTGATGGGACAGGGGAATCTGTACTTC	CASSLMGQGNLYF
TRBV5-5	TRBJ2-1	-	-	TGTGCCAGCAGCCAGGGACTGCATTCCTACAATGAGCAGTTCTTC	CASSQGLHSYNEQFF
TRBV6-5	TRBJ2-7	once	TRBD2	TGTGCCAGCAGTCTAGCGGGCCCCAAAGTCTACGAGCAGTACTTC	CASSLAGPKVYEQYF
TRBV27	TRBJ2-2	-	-	TGTGCCAGCAGTTTTTCCCCCCCAAACACCGGGGAGCTGTTTTTT	CASSFSPPNTGELFF
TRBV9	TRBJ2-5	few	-	TGTGCCAGCAGCGTAGAAACAGGGAGGGCGATAGAGACCCAGTACTTC	CASSVETGRAIETQYF
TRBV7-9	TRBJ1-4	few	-	TGTGCCAGCAGCTTAACTCTGACAGGTCGGGGGACTAATGAAAAACTGTTTTTT	CASSLTLTGRGTNEKLFF
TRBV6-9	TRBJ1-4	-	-	TGTGCCAGCAGTTACAAGGGAAAACTGTTTTTT	CASSYKGKLFF
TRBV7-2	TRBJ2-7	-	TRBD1	TGTGCCAGCAGGGGACAGGGTATAGAGGAGCAGTACTTC	CASRGQGIEEQYF
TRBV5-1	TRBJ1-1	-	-	TGCGCCAGCAGCCTGGTACTGGAGACTGAAGCTTTCTTT	CASSLVLETEAFF
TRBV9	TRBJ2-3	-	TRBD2	TGTGCCAGCAGCCCAGCGGGAGGCACAGATACGCAGTATTTT	CASSPAGGTDTQYF
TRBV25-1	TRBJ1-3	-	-	TGTGCCAGCGAAGGAATAGTTGGGGGCTCTGGAAACACCATATATTTT	CASEGIVGGSGNTIYF
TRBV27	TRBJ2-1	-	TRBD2	TGTGCCAGCACCCGCCTCGCTAGCGGGAGTGATGAGCAGTTCTTC	CASTRLASGSDEQFF
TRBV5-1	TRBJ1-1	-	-	TGCGCCAGCAGCTTTTCTTCAGGGAACACTGAAGCTTTCTTT	CASSFSSGNTEAFF
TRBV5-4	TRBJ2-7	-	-	TGTGCCAGCAGCTTGGAGGGGGGCTCTATCTACGAGCAGTACTTC	CASSLEGGSIYEQYF
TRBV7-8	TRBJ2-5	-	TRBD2	TGTGCCAGCAGCGACGGGGGGACTATGGAGACCCAGTACTTC	CASSDGGTMETQYF
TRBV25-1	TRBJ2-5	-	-	TGTGCCAGCAGTGCAACAGCCCAAGAGACCCAGTACTTC	CASSATAQETQYF
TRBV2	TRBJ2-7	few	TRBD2	TGTGCCAGCAGTGAGAGGCTAGCGGGATACGAGCAGTACTTC	CASSERLAGYEQYF
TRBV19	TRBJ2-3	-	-	TGTGCCAAAATACCCGAATCTACGGAGTTAGGGATCACAGATACGCAGTATTTT	CAKIPESTELGITDTQYF